Listed here are 30 T cell receptor beta chains from one sample, sequenced in a study of blood T cell repertoires in COVID-19. Using immunoSEQ multiplex PCR, the repertoire was profiled, and TCRdb retains in-frame clones only, with some absent. The repertoire has around 200,000 clones, roughly 80% of them found once; the top ten carry approximately 4.8%. Sequences were obtained from peripheral blood. These receptors all come from a man in his fifties or sixties with active or convalescent COVID-19.

V gene TRBV6-2 or TRBV6-3 combines with J gene TRBJ2-1; weak D call: TRBD2 (6 bases). V gave up 6 bases and J gave up 7 bases, with 19 bases separating them. Germline V gene data show CDR1 as MNHEY and CDR2 as SVGEGT. The length of the CDR3 is 15 residues. CDR3 sequence reads: CASRPPGVFLNEQFF. In nucleotides, the CDR3 is TGTGCCAGCAGACCTCCGGGGGTTTTCTTAAATGAGCAGTTCTTC.

The chain is built from TRBV6-5 and TRBJ1-3; D is uncertain. Germline V gives CDR1 MNHEY, CDR2 SVGAGI. The CDR3 extends over 14 amino acids. Trimming pared 6 bases from V and 2 bases from J, leaving 11 bases between. The CDR3 loop is CASSVGSAGNTIYF. The CDR3 DNA reads as TGTGCCAGCAGCGTCGGGTCAGCTGGAAACACCATATATTTT.

The chain is built from TRBV7-3 and TRBJ2-7; 9 nucleotides match TRBD2. The CDR3 is made up of 15 amino acids. Trimming at V came to 1 base and at J to 5 bases, leaving 6 bases not matched to a gene. The germline gives CDR1 SGHTA, CDR2 FQGTGA. CDR3 sequence: CASSLMGASGDEQYF. As DNA, the CDR3 is TGTGCCAGCAGCTTAATGGGGGCTAGCGGGGACGAGCAGTACTTC.

This chain uses TRBV7-9 with TRBJ1-3; no definite D call. Per the germline V gene, CDR1 is SEHNR and CDR2 is FQNEAQ (reference sequence). With 7 bases removed from V and 1 base from J, the gap between germline ends came to 8 bases. The CDR3 loop spans 13 amino acids. The CDR3 DNA follows: TGTGCCAGCACCAGAGGATCTGGAAACACCATATATTTT. Its protein product is CASTRGSGNTIYF.

This clone was detected only once. The chain combines TRBV11-2 with TRBJ1-1; D gene uncertain. Trimming stripped 3 bases from V and 2 bases from J, with 10 bases between. Germline-derived CDR1 and CDR2 are SGHAT and FQNNGV. The CDR3 is made up of 14 amino acids. The chain's CDR3 is CASSLTPINTEAFF. The CDR3 coding sequence is TGTGCCAGCAGCTTGACACCTATCAACACTGAAGCTTTCTTT.

V usage is TRBV5-5 and J usage is TRBJ2-7; TRBD2 matches at 8 bases. The J segment lost 5 bases and the V segment lost 8 bases, leaving 12 bases of the junction unmatched. This CDR3 comprises 14 residues. The germline CDR1 and CDR2 sequences are SGHKS and YYEKEE (reference sequence). As DNA, the CDR3 is TGTGCCAGTGACCTCGGCGGGGGGTTCGACGAGCAGTACTTC. Amino acids: CASDLGGGFDEQYF.

The CDR3 loop reads CASTPSGGADEQFF. The CDR3 DNA is TGCGCCAGCACTCCTAGCGGGGGGGCCGATGAGCAGTTCTTC. The chain joins TRBV5-1 to TRBJ2-1; 12 positions agree with TRBD2. Germline V gives CDR1 SGHRS, CDR2 YFSETQ. V lost 6 bases, J lost 8 bases, and 6 bases stayed unmatched. The CDR3 extends over 14 amino acids.

This chain connects TRBV6-2 or TRBV6-3 to TRBJ1-1; perhaps TRBD1 as D (5 bases). Deletions cut 5 bases from V and 5 bases from J, with 15 bases between. This CDR3 spans 14 amino acids. Germline assignment: CDR1 MNHEY and CDR2 SVGEGT. In nucleotides, the CDR3 is TGTGCCAGCAGTATCCGGGGGAGTGTTACTGAAGCTTTCTTT. Protein product: CASSIRGSVTEAFF.

The chain has TRBV5-5 and TRBJ1-2, with 8 bases that match TRBD1. CDR3 length equals 13 residues. V was pared by 3 bases and J by 8 bases, with 6 bases of the junction left unmatched. Germline CDR1 SGHKS, CDR2 YYEKEE (reference sequence). The CDR3 spells CASSSGGYQGYTF. The CDR3 bases are TGTGCCAGCAGCTCAGGGGGCTATCAGGGCTACACCTTC.

This chain uses TRBV14 with TRBJ1-6, with D possibly TRBD1 on 6 matching bases. The V end lost 1 base, the J end lost 13 bases, and 17 bases lay between the germline ends. The CDR3 runs to 15 residues. CDR1 is SGHDN, CDR2 FVKESK, per germline. The CDR3 bases are TGTGCCAGCAGCCAAGGCCCAGGGGTGATGTCGCCCCTCCACTTT. Translation gives CASSQGPGVMSPLHF.

V and J are TRBV16 and TRBJ2-1, with TRBD2 identical over 9 bases. This CDR3 is built from 15 residues. V was pared by 2 bases and J by 7 bases, with 6 bases of the junction left unmatched. Germline V gives CDR1 KGHSY, CDR2 FQNENV. CDR3 DNA: TGTGCCAGCAGCCAAGGCCTAGCGGGGTTAAATGAGCAGTTCTTC. Translated: CASSQGLAGLNEQFF. Drawing the rest from reference TRBV16 and TRBJ2-1, the complete variable domain is GEEVAQTPKHLVRGEGQKAKLYCAPIKGHSYVFWYQQVLKNEFKFLISFQNENVFDETGMPKERFSAKCLPNSPCSLEIQATKLEDSAVYFCASSQGLAGLNEQFFGPGTRLTVL.

This chain connects TRBV3-1 (or the pseudogene TRBV3-2) to TRBJ2-7; D is unresolved. Trimming removed 0 bases at V and 3 bases at J, with 21 bases between. The CDR3 extends over 18 amino acids. CDR1 LGHDT and CDR2 YNNKEL come from the germline V gene (reference sequence). The DNA for the CDR3 is TGTGCCAGCAGCCAAGATTTGCAGAGGCCTACTTTAAACTACGAGCAGTACTTC. This encodes CASSQDLQRPTLNYEQYF.

The rearrangement links TRBV25-1 to TRBJ1-2; possibly TRBD1 for D (6 bases). The V and J ends lost 5 bases and 3 bases respectively, with 13 bases between them. The CDR3 length is 14 residues. The V gene's germline CDR1 is MGHDK and CDR2 SYGVNS. CDR3 in DNA: TGTGCCAGCAGTCCTCTGGACAGCTACTATGGCTACACCTTC. Residues: CASSPLDSYYGYTF.

J is TRBJ1-5 and V is TRBV10-1; the match to TRBD1 covers 7 bases. The junction had 13 bases not matched to a gene; V was cut back by 6 bases and J by 2 bases. CDR3 length: 17 residues. Germline lookup yields CDR1 WNHNN and CDR2 SYGVQD (reference sequence). The CDR3 DNA sequence: TGCGCCAGCAGGGAGGGGGCGGGAGTTGAAGGCAATCAGCCCCAGCATTTT. Its protein product is CASREGAGVEGNQPQHF.

The V and J genes are TRBV5-1 and TRBJ1-3; D is uncertain. The length of the CDR3 is 14 residues. Germline V gene data show CDR1 as SGHRS and CDR2 as YFSETQ. With 4 bases removed from V and 6 bases from J, the gap between germline ends came to 14 bases. CDR3 sequence: CASSPQPAENTIYF. CDR3 nucleotides: TGCGCCAGCAGCCCACAACCTGCGGAAAACACCATATATTTT.

This clone was seen repeatedly, ten times or more. The chain employs TRBV2 and TRBJ1-5; 10 bases fit TRBD1. This CDR3 is 16 amino acids long. Germline loops: CDR1 SNHLY, CDR2 FYNNEI. The J segment lost 1 base and the V segment lost 6 bases, leaving 6 bases of the junction unmatched. CDR3 loop: CASSGQGGRSNQPQHF. Here the CDR3 DNA reads TGTGCCAGCAGCGGACAGGGGGGACGGAGCAATCAGCCCCAGCATTTT.

CDR3 bases: TGTGCCAGCAGTCCGGGACTAGCGGGGCCCGGGGAGCAGTACTTC. It specifies CASSPGLAGPGEQYF. The chain employs TRBV6-2 or TRBV6-3 and TRBJ2-7; 13 bases fit TRBD2. This CDR3 spans 15 amino acids. Germline assignment: CDR1 MNHEY and CDR2 SVGEGT. V was clipped by 5 bases and J by 7 bases; unmatched bases: 8.

The chain uses TRBV5-1 and TRBJ2-2; the match to TRBD1 covers 8 bases. This CDR3 contains 13 residues. Germline CDR1 and CDR2: SGHRS and YFSETQ. V lost 4 bases to trimming and J lost 6 bases; unmatched junction nucleotides: 2. CDR3 sequence: CASSTDRAGELFF. The CDR3, as DNA: TGCGCCAGCAGCACGGACAGGGCCGGGGAGCTGTTTTTT.

In DNA, the CDR3 is TGTGCCAGCAGCAAGGACAGGCCTAGCAATCAGCCCCAGCATTTT. Translated: CASSKDRPSNQPQHF. V usage is TRBV2 and J usage is TRBJ1-5, with 7 bases matching TRBD1. From germline, CDR1 is SNHLY and CDR2 FYNNEI. With V trimmed by 6 bases and J by 0 bases, 5 bases remained unmatched. CDR3 size: 15 residues.

This clone was observed a single time. The chain links TRBV7-9 to TRBJ2-5; 10 bases map to TRBD1. V dropped 2 bases and J dropped 4; count of bases not matched to a gene: 10. Looked up from germline, CDR1 is SEHNR and CDR2 is FQNEAQ (reference sequence). The CDR3 loop spans 17 amino acids. This CDR3 reads CASSLMGTGVAGETQYF. As DNA, the CDR3 is TGTGCCAGCAGCTTAATGGGGACAGGGGTAGCTGGAGAGACCCAGTACTTC.

The J gene is TRBJ2-3, the V gene TRBV14; TRBD2 agrees at 12 bases. The CDR3 contains 17 residues. Germline CDR1 reads SGHDN; CDR2 reads FVKESK. Germline trimming cut 6 bases from V and 0 bases from J; bases unmatched to any gene: 7. Here the CDR3 DNA reads TGTGCCAGCAGGTTACTAGCGGGGGGCCCTAGCACAGATACGCAGTATTTT. Translating gives CASRLLAGGPSTDTQYF.

This clone appeared once. The chain links TRBV2 to TRBJ2-7; TRBD1 is a possible D gene (6 bases). Between the trimmed V and J ends, which lost 6 bases and 2 bases, there was a span of 11 bases. The CDR3 is 13 amino acids. Germline V gene lookup returns CDR1 SNHLY and CDR2 FYNNEI. In nucleotides, the CDR3 is TGTGCCAGCAGGCAGGACAGCACCTACGAGCAGTACTTC. Its translation is CASRQDSTYEQYF.

The V and J genes are TRBV7-3 and TRBJ1-5; tentatively, D is TRBD1 (6 bases). In germline, CDR1 is SGHTA, CDR2 FQGTGA. CDR3 size: 15 residues. The V end was cut by 5 bases, the J end by 5 bases, with 16 bases between. DNA of the CDR3: TGTGCCAGCAGCCAGCTCAGGGGAACTTATCAGCCCCAGCATTTT. Translated, it gives CASSQLRGTYQPQHF.

The chain recombines TRBV2 with TRBJ2-1; D remains unclear. Per the germline V gene, CDR1 is SNHLY and CDR2 is FYNNEI. The V gene lost 0 bases and the J gene lost 6 bases, with 3 bases spanning the gap. The CDR3 totals 12 residues. The chain's CDR3 is CASSEAGNEQFF. In nucleotides, the CDR3 is TGTGCCAGCAGTGAAGCCGGCAATGAGCAGTTCTTC.

The chain carries TRBV7-8 and TRBJ1-5; 7 bases fit TRBD1. The CDR3 sequence is 16 residues long. Germline CDR1 reads SGHVS; CDR2 reads FQNEAQ. Losses at the gene ends were 1 base for V and 5 bases for J; bases not matched to a gene: 8. CDR3 sequence (DNA): TGTGCCAGCAGCTTAGGTCTGACAGGGATCGATCAGCCCCAGCATTTT. Protein product: CASSLGLTGIDQPQHF.

The rearrangement uses TRBV5-3 and TRBJ1-1; D remains ambiguous. TRBV5-3 is filed as an ORF, its function uncertain. This CDR3 comprises 13 residues. V was clipped by 2 bases and J by 10 bases, with 15 bases between them. CDR3 coding DNA: TGTGCCAGAAGCTTACGTGACACCCACGGAGCTTTCTTT. Translating it yields CARSLRDTHGAFF.

V and J are TRBV9 and TRBJ2-2, with TRBD1 matching 12 bases. With V trimmed by 4 bases and J by 4 bases, 5 bases remained unmatched. Germline V gene lookup returns CDR1 SGDLS and CDR2 YYNGEE. The CDR3 contains 16 residues. CDR3 nucleotide sequence: TGTGCCAGCAGCTTCCGGGACAGGGGGCGCACCGGGGAGCTGTTTTTT. Translated: CASSFRDRGRTGELFF.

This chain links TRBV5-1 with TRBJ1-2; 11 positions match TRBD1. The germline CDR1 and CDR2 sequences are SGHRS and YFSETQ. The CDR3 has 14 amino acids. The junction had 4 bases not matched to a gene; V was cut back by 4 bases and J by 5 bases. Written as DNA, the CDR3 is TGCGCCAGCAGCCCCGGGACAGGGGGTTATGGCTACACCTTC. Its protein product is CASSPGTGGYGYTF.

The rearrangement uses TRBV6-2 or TRBV6-3 and TRBJ2-5, with 9 bases lining up with TRBD2. Per germline, CDR1 MNHEY and CDR2 SVGEGT. V lost 4 bases to trimming and J lost 12 bases; unmatched junction nucleotides: 6. The length of the CDR3 is 12 residues. The CDR3 bases are TGTGCCAGCAGTTTCCCCCAGCGGGGGGAGTACTTC. This translates into CASSFPQRGEYF.

The chain carries TRBV5-1 and TRBJ1-6; possibly TRBD1 for D (6 bases). Trimming removed 2 bases at V and 7 bases at J, with 10 bases between. CDR3 length: 14 residues. Germline V gene sequence: CDR1 SGHRS, CDR2 YFSETQ. The CDR3 DNA reads TGCGCCAGCAGCTTCCCAGGGGACAATTCACCCCTCCACTTT. This gives the protein CASSFPGDNSPLHF. Using reference TRBV5-1 and TRBJ1-6 for the parts outside the CDR3, the full variable domain is KAGVTQTPRYLIKTRGQQVTLSCSPISGHRSVSWYQQTPGQGLQFLFEYFSETQRNKGNFPGRFSGRQFSNSRSEMNVSTLELGDSALYLCASSFPGDNSPLHFGNGTRLTVT.